This TCR beta chain is from a study of blood T cell repertoires in COVID-19. Measured with immunoSEQ multiplex PCR; TCRdb has only the in-frame clones, and not every one. Of approximately 240,000 clones in the sample, about nine tenths were seen once. The junction had 8 bases not matched to a gene; V was cut back by 8 bases and J by 5 bases. The CDR3 spans 14 residues. CDR1 is MNHEY and CDR2 is SVGAGI in the germline V gene. This chain uses TRBV6-5 with TRBJ2-7, with TRBD1 matching 11 bases. Sequences were obtained from PBMCs or T cells enriched from blood (not recorded which). The TCR was taken from a woman aged 30 to 39 with acute COVID-19. CDR3 DNA: TGTGCCAGCGCGGACAGGGGGCGCATCGACGAGCAGTACTTC. It is translated as CASADRGRIDEQYF.